The rows below give T cell receptor beta chains drawn from one sample of a study of control samples from healthy donors and cancer patients. Assay used: immunoSEQ multiplex PCR; TCRdb lists only in-frame clones, some missing. The repertoire holds some 140,000 clones, more than 90% seen once, with roughly 10% in the top ten. What was sequenced was blood. These receptors were collected from a man aged 25-40 years in good health. CDR3s include the opening cysteine and the closing phenylalanine or tryptophan. The D gene is left open where the match is weak. Some rows mark clone size as missing; the rest say once, few, many or name a class of expanded clone.

d_gene	j_gene	v_gene	abundance	CDR3aa	CDR3nt
TRBD2	TRBJ2-1	TRBV7-6	-	CASSLVSGRARDNEQFF	TGTGCCAGCAGCTTAGTTAGCGGGAGGGCCCGCGACAATGAGCAGTTCTTC
-	TRBJ2-3	TRBV19	-	CASSIALSDTDTQYF	TGTGCCAGTAGTATAGCGCTCTCGGACACAGATACGCAGTATTTT
-	TRBJ1-5	TRBV7-2	-	CASSPGQYSNQPQHF	TGTGCCAGCAGCCCAGGACAGTATAGCAATCAGCCCCAGCATTTT
-	TRBJ1-2	TRBV10-3	-	CAISESVGYTF	TGTGCCATCAGTGAGTCGGTGGGCTACACCTTC
-	TRBJ2-6	TRBV30	-	CAWSYRAGANVLTF	TGTGCCTGGTCATACAGGGCTGGGGCCAACGTCCTGACTTTC
-	TRBJ1-2	TRBV7-9	-	CASSFKDGERGYTF	TGTGCCAGCAGCTTCAAGGACGGTGAGAGGGGCTACACCTTC
-	TRBJ2-7	TRBV5-1	-	CASSRGSWDYEQYF	TGCGCCAGCAGCCGAGGGTCCTGGGACTACGAGCAGTACTTC
-	TRBJ2-1	TRBV5-6	-	CASSLSLGDSSSYNEQFF	TGTGCCAGCAGCTTGAGCCTCGGGGATTCGAGCTCCTACAATGAGCAGTTCTTC
TRBD2	TRBJ2-2	TRBV7-8	-	CASSSPGSGRSNTGELFF	TGTGCCAGCAGCTCCCCGGGGAGCGGGAGGTCGAACACCGGGGAGCTGTTTTTT
-	TRBJ1-5	TRBV28	-	CASSFSGFGNQPQHF	TGTGCCAGCAGTTTCTCGGGGTTTGGCAATCAGCCCCAGCATTTT
-	TRBJ2-3	TRBV9	-	CASSVGQAADTQYF	TGTGCCAGCAGCGTAGGACAGGCCGCAGATACGCAGTATTTT
TRBD2	TRBJ2-7	TRBV29-1	-	CSVGSGSSYEQYF	TGCAGCGTTGGTAGCGGGAGCTCCTACGAGCAGTACTTC
TRBD1	TRBJ1-5	TRBV28	-	CASSERRTGANQPQHF	TGTGCCAGCAGTGAACGAAGGACAGGGGCTAATCAGCCCCAGCATTTT
TRBD1	TRBJ2-6	TRBV2	-	CASSLLGTGYLTGANVLTF	TGTGCCAGCAGTCTCCTGGGGACAGGGTATTTGACTGGGGCCAACGTCCTGACTTTC
TRBD1	TRBJ2-1	TRBV6-5	-	CASSYSATGVRNEQFF	TGTGCCAGCAGTTACTCCGCTACAGGGGTTCGCAATGAGCAGTTCTTC
TRBD1	TRBJ1-1	TRBV15	-	CATSRKPGQTSEAFF	TGTGCCACCAGCAGGAAACCGGGACAGACCTCTGAAGCTTTCTTT
TRBD2	TRBJ2-2	TRBV7-9	-	CASSFRLAGTTGELFF	TGTGCCAGCAGCTTTAGACTAGCGGGAACTACCGGGGAGCTGTTTTTT
TRBD2	TRBJ2-1	TRBV18	-	CASSPVGLAGGLEQFF	TGTGCCAGCTCACCCGTAGGACTAGCGGGAGGACTTGAGCAGTTCTTC
TRBD2	TRBJ2-3	TRBV7-9	-	CASSYSGRLMDTQYF	TGTGCCAGCAGCTACAGCGGGAGGTTGATGGATACGCAGTATTTT
-	TRBJ2-7	TRBV2	-	CASSDEAGEQYF	TGTGCCAGCAGTGACGAGGCTGGCGAGCAGTACTTC
-	TRBJ2-6	TRBV18	-	CASSPTGSGANVLTF	TGTGCCAGCTCACCGACAGGATCTGGGGCCAACGTCCTGACTTTC
TRBD1	TRBJ1-3	TRBV10-2	-	CASSDTGGIGNTIYF	TGCGCCAGCAGTGATACAGGGGGCATCGGAAACACCATATATTTT
TRBD1	TRBJ2-7	TRBV24-1	-	CATSDFGGQGNDEQYF	TGTGCCACCAGTGATTTTGGGGGACAGGGGAACGACGAGCAGTACTTC
-	TRBJ1-1	TRBV14	-	CASSQALTGTTEAFF	TGTGCCAGCAGCCAAGCCCTTACAGGGACCACTGAAGCTTTCTTT
-	TRBJ2-7	TRBV28	once	CASRLSGSYEQYF	TGTGCCAGCAGACTAAGCGGCTCCTACGAGCAGTACTTC
-	TRBJ2-3	TRBV5-4	-	CASSSWRGTQYF	TGTGCCAGCAGCTCGTGGAGGGGTACGCAGTATTTT
TRBD2	TRBJ2-1	TRBV5-4	-	CASSYRAGGGRGEQFF	TGTGCCAGCAGCTACCGCGCGGGGGGCGGTCGGGGTGAGCAGTTCTTC
TRBD1	TRBJ1-5	TRBV28	-	CASTPTGGNQPQHF	TGTGCCAGCACACCGACAGGGGGCAATCAGCCCCAGCATTTT
TRBD1	TRBJ1-5	TRBV4-2	-	CASSQEGQFNQPQHF	TGTGCCAGCAGCCAAGAGGGACAGTTCAATCAGCCCCAGCATTTT
-	TRBJ1-4	TRBV6-5	-	CASNPRVATNEKLFF	TGTGCCAGCAACCCAAGGGTCGCGACTAATGAAAAACTGTTTTTT